The clone carrying this T cell receptor (beta chain) was counted only a few times. The sample comes from a study of blood T cell repertoires in COVID-19. Study background: Italy, Spain and the United States were the sources of the convalescent and acute COVID-19 samples. In each case, the material was cDNA or gDNA derived from T cells, B-cell-depleted T cells, or PBMCs.

V shed 1 base and J 4 bases; nucleotides not matched to a gene: 2. Germline loops: CDR1 SQVTM, CDR2 ANQGSEA. This CDR3 region has 13 residues. In the study's own analysis: Quantification of nucleated cells was approximated via reference gene primer amplification. Using immunoSEQ multiplex PCR, the repertoire was profiled, and TCRdb retains in-frame clones only, with some absent. The V and J calls and the clone size are those of that table, but D and trimming were determined from the DNA. The data contain about 220,000 clones, around 82% of them singletons. The rearrangement uses TRBV29-1 and TRBJ2-7; 9 bases are a match to TRBD2. The source is a human donor in a cohort sampled during active COVID-19. Source material: peripheral blood. The CDR3 coding sequence is TGCAGCGTTGAAGGTAGCGGGAGTTACGAGCAGTACTTC. Translating gives CSVEGSGSYEQYF.